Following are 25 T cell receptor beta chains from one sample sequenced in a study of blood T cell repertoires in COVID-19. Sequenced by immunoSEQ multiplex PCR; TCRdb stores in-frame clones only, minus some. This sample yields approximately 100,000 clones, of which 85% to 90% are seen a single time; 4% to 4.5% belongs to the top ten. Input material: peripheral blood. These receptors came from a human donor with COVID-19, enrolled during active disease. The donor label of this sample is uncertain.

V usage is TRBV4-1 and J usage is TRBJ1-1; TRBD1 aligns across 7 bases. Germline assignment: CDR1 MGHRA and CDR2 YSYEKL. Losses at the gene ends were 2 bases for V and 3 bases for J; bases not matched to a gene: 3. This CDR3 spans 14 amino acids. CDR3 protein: CASSQRQGHTEAFF. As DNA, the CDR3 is TGCGCCAGCAGCCAACGACAGGGACACACTGAAGCTTTCTTT.

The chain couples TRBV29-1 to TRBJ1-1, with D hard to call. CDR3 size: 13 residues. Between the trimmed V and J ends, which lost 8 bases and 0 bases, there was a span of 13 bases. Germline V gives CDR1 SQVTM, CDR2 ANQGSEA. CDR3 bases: TGCAGCCCGTCGGTAGCCATGAACACTGAAGCTTTCTTT. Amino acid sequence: CSPSVAMNTEAFF.

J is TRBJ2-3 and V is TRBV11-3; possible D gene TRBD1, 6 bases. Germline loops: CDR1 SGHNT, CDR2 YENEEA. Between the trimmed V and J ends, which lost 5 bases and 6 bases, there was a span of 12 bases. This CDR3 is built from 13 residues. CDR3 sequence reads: CASSPSTGDTQYF. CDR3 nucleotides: TGTGCCAGCAGCCCGTCAACAGGGGATACGCAGTATTTT.

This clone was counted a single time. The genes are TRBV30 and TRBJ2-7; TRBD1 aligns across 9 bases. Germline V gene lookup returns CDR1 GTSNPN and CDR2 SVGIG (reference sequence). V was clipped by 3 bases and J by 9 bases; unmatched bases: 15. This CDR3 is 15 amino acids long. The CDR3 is CAWSLRDRVWDAQYF. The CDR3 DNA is TGTGCCTGGAGCCTCCGGGACAGGGTATGGGACGCGCAGTACTTC.

The CDR3 bases are TGCGCCAGCAGCTTGCCCGGGGGGTTGGAGACCCAGTACTTC. It codes for CASSLPGGLETQYF. The chain employs TRBV5-1 and TRBJ2-5, with 7 bases that match TRBD2. After removal of 1 base from V and 5 bases from J, the junction contained 5 bases not matched to a gene. The CDR3 loop spans 14 amino acids. The germline V gene encodes CDR1 SGHRS and CDR2 YFSETQ.

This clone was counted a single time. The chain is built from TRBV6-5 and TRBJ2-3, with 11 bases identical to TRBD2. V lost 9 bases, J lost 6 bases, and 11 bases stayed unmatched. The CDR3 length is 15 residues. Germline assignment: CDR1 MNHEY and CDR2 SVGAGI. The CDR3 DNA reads TGTGCCAGTCTTAGCGGGGGGGCCAGGGATGATACGCAGTATTTT. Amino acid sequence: CASLSGGARDDTQYF.

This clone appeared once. The CDR3 DNA reads TGTGCCATCAGCCCGGGGGGCGGCCAAGAGACCCAGTACTTC. It codes for CAISPGGGQETQYF. The chain employs TRBV10-3 and TRBJ2-5; D may be TRBD2 (7 bases). Trimming cost V 6 bases and J 1 base, with 12 bases left between them. Per the germline V gene, CDR1 is ENHRY and CDR2 is SYGVKD. This CDR3 region has 14 residues.

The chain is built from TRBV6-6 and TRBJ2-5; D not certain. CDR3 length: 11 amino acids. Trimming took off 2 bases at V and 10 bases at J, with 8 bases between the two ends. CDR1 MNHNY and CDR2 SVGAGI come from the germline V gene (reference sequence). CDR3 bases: TGTGCCAGCAGTTACCGCGGTCTCCAGTACTTC. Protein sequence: CASSYRGLQYF.

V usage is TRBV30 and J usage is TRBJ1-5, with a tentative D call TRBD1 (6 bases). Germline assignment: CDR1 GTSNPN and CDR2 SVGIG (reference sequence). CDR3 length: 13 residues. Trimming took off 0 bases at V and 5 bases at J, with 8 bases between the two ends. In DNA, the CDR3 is TGTGCCTGGAGTGTTGGGGGCCATCAGCCCCAGCATTTT. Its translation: CAWSVGGHQPQHF.

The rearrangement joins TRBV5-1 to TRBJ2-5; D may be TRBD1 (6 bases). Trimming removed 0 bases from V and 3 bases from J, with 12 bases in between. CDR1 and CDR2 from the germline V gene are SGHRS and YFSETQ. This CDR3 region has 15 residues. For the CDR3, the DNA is TGCGCCAGCAGCTTGGAGAACAGGGTAGAAGAGACCCAGTACTTC. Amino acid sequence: CASSLENRVEETQYF.

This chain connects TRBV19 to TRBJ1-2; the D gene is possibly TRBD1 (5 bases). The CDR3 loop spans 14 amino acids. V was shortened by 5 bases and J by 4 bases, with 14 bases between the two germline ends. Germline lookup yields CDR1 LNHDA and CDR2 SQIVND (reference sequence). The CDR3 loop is CASSGTTGRYGYTF. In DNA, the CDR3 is TGTGCCAGTAGTGGCACCACAGGCCGCTATGGCTACACCTTC.

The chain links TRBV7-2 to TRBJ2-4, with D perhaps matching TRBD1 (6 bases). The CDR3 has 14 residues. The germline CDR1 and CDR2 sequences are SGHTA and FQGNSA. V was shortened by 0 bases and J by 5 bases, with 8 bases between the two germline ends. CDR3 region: CASSLAGQQNIQYF. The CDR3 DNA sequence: TGTGCCAGCAGCTTAGCAGGACAGCAAAACATTCAGTACTTC.

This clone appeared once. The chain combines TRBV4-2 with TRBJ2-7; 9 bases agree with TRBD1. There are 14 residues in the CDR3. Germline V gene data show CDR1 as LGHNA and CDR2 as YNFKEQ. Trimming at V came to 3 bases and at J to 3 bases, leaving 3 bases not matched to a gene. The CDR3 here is CASSQRTGDYEQYF. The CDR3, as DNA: TGTGCCAGCAGCCAGAGGACAGGGGACTACGAGCAGTACTTC.

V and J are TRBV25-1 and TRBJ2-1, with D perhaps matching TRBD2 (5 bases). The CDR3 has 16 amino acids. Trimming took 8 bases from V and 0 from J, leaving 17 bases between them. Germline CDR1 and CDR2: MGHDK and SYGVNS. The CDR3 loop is CASGDRGPGSYNEQFF. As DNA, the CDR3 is TGTGCCAGCGGGGATAGAGGGCCTGGCTCCTACAATGAGCAGTTCTTC.

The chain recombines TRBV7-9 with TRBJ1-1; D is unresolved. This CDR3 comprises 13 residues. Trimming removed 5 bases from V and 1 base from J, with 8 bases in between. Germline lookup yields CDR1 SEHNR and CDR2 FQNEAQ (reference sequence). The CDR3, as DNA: TGTGCCAGCAGCAGAAACAGGAACACTGAAGCTTTCTTT. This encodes CASSRNRNTEAFF.

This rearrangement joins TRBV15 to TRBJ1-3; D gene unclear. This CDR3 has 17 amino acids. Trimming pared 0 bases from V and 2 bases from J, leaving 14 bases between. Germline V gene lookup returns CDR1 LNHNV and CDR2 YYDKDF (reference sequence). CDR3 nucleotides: TGTGCCACCAGCAGAGATATCGGGAGTCTAACTGGAAACACCATATATTTT. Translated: CATSRDIGSLTGNTIYF. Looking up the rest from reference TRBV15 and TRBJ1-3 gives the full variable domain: DAMVIQNPRYQVTQFGKPVTLSCSQTLNHNVMYWYQQKSSQAPKLLFHYYDKDFNNEADTPDNFQSRRPNTSFCFLDIRSPGLGDTAMYLCATSRDIGSLTGNTIYFGEGSWLTVV.

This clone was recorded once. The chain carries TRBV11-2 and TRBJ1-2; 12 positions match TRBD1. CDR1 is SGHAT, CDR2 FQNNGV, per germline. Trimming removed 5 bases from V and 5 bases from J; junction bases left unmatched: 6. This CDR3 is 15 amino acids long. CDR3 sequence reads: CASSTPGQGAYGYTF. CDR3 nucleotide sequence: TGTGCCAGCAGCACTCCGGGACAGGGGGCTTATGGCTACACCTTC. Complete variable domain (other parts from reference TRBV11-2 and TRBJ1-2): EAGVAQSPRYKIIEKRQSVAFWCNPISGHATLYWYQQILGQGPKLLIQFQNNGVVDDSQLPKDRFSAERLKGVDSTLKIQPAKLEDSAVYLCASSTPGQGAYGYTFGSGTRLTVV.

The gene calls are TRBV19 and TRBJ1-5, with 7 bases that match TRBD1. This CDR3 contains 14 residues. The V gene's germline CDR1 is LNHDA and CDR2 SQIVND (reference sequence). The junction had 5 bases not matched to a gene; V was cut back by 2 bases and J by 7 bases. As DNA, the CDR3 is TGTGCCAGTAGTATAAACAGGGGAAGACAGCCCCAGCATTTT. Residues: CASSINRGRQPQHF. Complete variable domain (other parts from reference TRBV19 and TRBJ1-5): DGGITQSPKYLFRKEGQNVTLSCEQNLNHDAMYWYRQDPGQGLRLIYYSQIVNDFQKGDIAEGYSVSREKKESFPLTVTSAQKNPTAFYLCASSINRGRQPQHFGDGTRLSIL.

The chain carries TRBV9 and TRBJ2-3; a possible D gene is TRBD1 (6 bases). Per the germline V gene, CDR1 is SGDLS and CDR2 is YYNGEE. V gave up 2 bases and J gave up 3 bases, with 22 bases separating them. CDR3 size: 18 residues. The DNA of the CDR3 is TGTGCCAGCAGCGTCCAAGCCAGGGGATGGGCGGAGACAGATACGCAGTATTTT. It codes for CASSVQARGWAETDTQYF.

The CDR3 region is CASIPGESNQPQHF. The DNA for the CDR3 is TGTGCCAGCATACCAGGGGAGAGCAATCAGCCCCAGCATTTT. V and J are TRBV2 and TRBJ1-5, with D possibly being TRBD1 (6 bases). V lost 7 bases and J lost 1, with 11 bases in between. Germline V gene lookup returns CDR1 SNHLY and CDR2 FYNNEI. The CDR3 totals 14 residues.

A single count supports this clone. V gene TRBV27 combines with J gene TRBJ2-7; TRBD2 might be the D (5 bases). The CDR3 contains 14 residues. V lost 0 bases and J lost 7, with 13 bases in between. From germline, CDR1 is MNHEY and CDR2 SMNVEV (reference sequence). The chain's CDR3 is CASSLSIGPGEQYF. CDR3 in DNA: TGTGCCAGCAGTTTATCGATCGGGCCGGGGGAGCAGTACTTC.

The CDR3 sequence is CASSPITLEGTEAFF. In DNA, the CDR3 is TGTGCCAGCAGCCCCATTACTCTCGAGGGCACTGAAGCTTTCTTT. This chain joins TRBV5-5 and TRBJ1-1; D not certain. CDR1 SGHKS and CDR2 YYEKEE come from the germline V gene (reference sequence). V was shortened by 4 bases and J by 4 bases, with 17 bases between the two germline ends. This CDR3 is built from 15 residues.

The CDR3 DNA follows: TGTGCCAGCAGCTTAGTACAGGGCAGAAACACCATATATTTT. Amino acids: CASSLVQGRNTIYF. This chain uses TRBV7-2 with TRBJ1-3; tentative D call: TRBD1 (6 bases). The CDR3 contains 14 residues. Germline V CDR1 and CDR2: SGHTA, FQGNSA. The germline V and J ends were trimmed by 1 base and 5 bases, with 9 bases remaining between them. Complete variable domain (other parts from reference TRBV7-2 and TRBJ1-3): GAGVSQSPSNKVTEKGKDVELRCDPISGHTALYWYRQSLGQGLEFLIYFQGNSAPDKSGLPSDRFSAERTGGSVSTLTIQRTQQEDSAVYLCASSLVQGRNTIYFGEGSWLTVV.

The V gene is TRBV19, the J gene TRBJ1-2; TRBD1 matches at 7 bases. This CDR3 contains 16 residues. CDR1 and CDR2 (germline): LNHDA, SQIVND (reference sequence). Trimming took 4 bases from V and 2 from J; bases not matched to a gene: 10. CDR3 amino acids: CASSSTSQGGNYGYTF. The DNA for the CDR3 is TGTGCCAGTAGTAGCACCAGCCAGGGGGGAAACTATGGCTACACCTTC.

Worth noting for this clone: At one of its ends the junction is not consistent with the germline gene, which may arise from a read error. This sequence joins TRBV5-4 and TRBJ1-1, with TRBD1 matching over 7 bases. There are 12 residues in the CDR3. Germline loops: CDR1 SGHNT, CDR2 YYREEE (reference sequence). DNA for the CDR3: TGTGCCAGCGGTGGACCTGGACAGGCGGCACTTTTT. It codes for CASGGPGQAALF.